This passage covers 8 T cell receptor beta chains from one sample sequenced in a study of blood T cell repertoires in COVID-19. The protocol was immunoSEQ multiplex PCR, while the TCRdb copy is restricted to in-frame clones and leaves out a portion. The sample shows 35,000 or so clones, over 75% of them seen only once. The sequencing input was peripheral blood. The origin of the receptors is a human donor in a cohort sampled during active COVID-19.

The chain couples TRBV4-1 to TRBJ1-4, with D maybe TRBD1 (5 bases). This CDR3 spans 15 amino acids. With 1 base removed from V and 8 bases from J, the gap between germline ends came to 14 bases. The V gene's germline CDR1 is MGHRA and CDR2 YSYEKL. As DNA, the CDR3 is TGCGCCAGCAGCCAAGTGGGGGGGGTAGGGGAAAAACTGTTTTTT. It is translated as CASSQVGGVGEKLFF.

The chain recombines TRBV28 with TRBJ2-3; 9 bases match TRBD2. The CDR3 runs to 18 residues. CDR1 and CDR2 (germline): MDHEN, SYDVKM. J gave up 3 bases and V 5 bases, and 15 bases lay outside the gene matches. The CDR3 loop reads CASSHYTRLAGRTDTQYF. CDR3 nucleotide sequence: TGTGCCAGCAGTCACTATACGAGGCTAGCGGGGCGTACAGATACGCAGTATTTT.

V gene TRBV5-4 combines with J gene TRBJ2-3; TRBD2 aligns across 7 bases. The CDR3 is made up of 13 amino acids. Germline trimming cut 2 bases from V and 8 bases from J; bases unmatched to any gene: 5. CDR1 and CDR2 from the germline V gene are SGHNT and YYREEE (reference sequence). CDR3 in amino acids: CASSFGLEGTQYF. CDR3 nucleotide sequence: TGTGCCAGCAGCTTCGGACTAGAGGGTACGCAGTATTTT.

The CDR3 is CASSSNSGRTGELFF. DNA for the CDR3: TGTGCCAGCAGTTCTAACAGCGGGAGAACCGGGGAGCTGTTTTTT. The chain recombines TRBV28 with TRBJ2-2; 8 bases agree with TRBD2. V was pared by 4 bases and J by 5 bases, with 6 bases of the junction left unmatched. This CDR3 spans 15 amino acids. The germline V gene encodes CDR1 MDHEN and CDR2 SYDVKM.

This clone was seen a single time. CDR3 sequence: CASNWGQGNAAFF. The CDR3 bases are TGTGCCAGCAATTGGGGTCAGGGCAATGCGGCTTTCTTT. The V call is TRBV28, the J call TRBJ1-1; a possible D gene is TRBD1 (5 bases). This CDR3 spans 13 amino acids. Trimming took off 7 bases at V and 11 bases at J, with 20 bases between the two ends. Germline V gene sequence: CDR1 MDHEN, CDR2 SYDVKM.

The genes are TRBV5-1 and TRBJ1-5, with 7 bases matching TRBD1. Trimming cost V 1 base and J 1 base; bases outside gene matches: 2. Germline values: CDR1 SGHRS, CDR2 YFSETQ. The CDR3 totals 15 residues. In nucleotides, the CDR3 is TGCGCCAGCAGCTTGTCAGGGGGAAGCAATCAGCCCCAGCATTTT. Translated: CASSLSGGSNQPQHF.

This clone was detected only a few times. This sequence joins TRBV7-9 and TRBJ2-7, with 10 positions matching TRBD2. Losses at the gene ends were 5 bases for V and 2 bases for J; bases not matched to a gene: 6. The CDR3 covers 15 residues. Germline V gene lookup returns CDR1 SEHNR and CDR2 FQNEAQ (reference sequence). The CDR3 nucleotides read TGTGCCAGCAGCCCTCAGCGGGAGGGCCCCTACGAGCAGTACTTC. Its translation is CASSPQREGPYEQYF. Looking up the rest from reference TRBV7-9 and TRBJ2-7 gives the full variable domain: DTGVSQNPRHKITKRGQNVTFRCDPISEHNRLYWYRQTLGQGPEFLTYFQNEAQLEKSRLLSDRFSAERPKGSFSTLEIQRTEQGDSAMYLCASSPQREGPYEQYFGPGTRLTVT.

This chain links TRBV5-4 with TRBJ1-1, with 7 nucleotides matching TRBD1. Trimming took 4 bases from V and 1 from J; bases not matched to a gene: 7. This CDR3 spans 15 amino acids. Germline CDR1 SGHNT, CDR2 YYREEE (reference sequence). CDR3 sequence (DNA): TGTGCCAGCAGCCCCTCGACAGGGCGGAACACTGAAGCTTTCTTT. It yields the protein CASSPSTGRNTEAFF.